This T cell receptor (beta chain) was recorded in a study of post-analysis software for immune sequencing data. The CDR3 sequence is 18 residues long. Unmatched junction bases numbered 14, after V lost 5 bases and J lost 1 base. Germline loops: CDR1 SEHNR, CDR2 FQNEAQ (reference sequence). Points on this clonotype: The antigen is unknown.

Every TCR beta cDNA library bore unique molecular identifiers. Once roughly 0.9 to 11 million T cells were used, about 510,000 cDNA molecules resulted. MiXCR, run by TCRdb on the PCR reads, gives a single entry per CDR3 protein. The sample includes 400,000 to 500,000 distinct CDR3 sequences, 30% to 40% seen only once; the top ten take 6% to 9%. Study-wide results and limits: With F measure, samples from one preparation batch clustered together strongly. TRBV segments more frequent in patients than in controls numbered five and included TRBV5-6, TRBV5-1 and TRBV20-1.

The sequencing sample was made of blood. The TCR originated in a girl aged 2-15 years with multiple sclerosis. This chain connects TRBV7-9 to TRBJ2-1; TRBD2 aligns across 7 bases. The CDR3 loop reads CASSPPTGSSGSYNEQFF. CDR3 coding DNA: TGTGCCAGCAGCCCTCCAACCGGTTCTAGCGGATCCTACAATGAGCAGTTCTTC.